This is a list of T cell receptor beta chains from one sample in a study of chemoradiotherapy in HPV16-positive cancers. Sequencing used immunoSEQ multiplex PCR; TCRdb keeps in-frame clones, though not all of them. The sample lists roughly 23,000 clones; around 90% were seen once. Sequenced here: blood, sampled from a patient who underwent chemoradiotherapy. All receptors come from a human donor with HPV-associated anogenital cancer. Each CDR3 is given with its conserved first and last residue.

CDR3,J,V
CASSMVRGGMNTEAFF,TRBJ1-1,TRBV19
CASTIRGYRDPMSETIQYF,TRBJ2-4,TRBV19
CASRNSGRTSYEQYF,TRBJ2-7,TRBV19
CARGTVFYEQYF,TRBJ2-7,TRBV25-1
CASSRGAAPGGTQYF,TRBJ2-5,TRBV6-1
CAISSTRETEDSPLHF,TRBJ1-6,TRBV10-3
CASSLGGASGGAGEQFF,TRBJ2-1,TRBV7-2
CARRDRSSNEQFF,TRBJ2-1,TRBV2
CATPPGCGEAFF,TRBJ1-1,TRBV27
CASRSPGPRMGEQYF,TRBJ2-7,TRBV6-5
CASSLGRTHYEQYF,TRBJ2-7,TRBV27
CASSVRGAGGDSPLHF,TRBJ1-6,TRBV9
CSSRESGFVETQYF,TRBJ2-5,TRBV5-1
CASSHPGGSFYNEQFF,TRBJ2-1,TRBV6-6
CASSQDIRQGAFSQFF,TRBJ2-1,TRBV4-3
CASRPSWGQGDNYGYTF,TRBJ1-2,TRBV19
CASSFGRTTEAFF,TRBJ1-1,TRBV7-3
CASSQGPVNNQPQHF,TRBJ1-5,TRBV4-1
CASSGKRASPAEQYF,TRBJ2-7,TRBV5-8